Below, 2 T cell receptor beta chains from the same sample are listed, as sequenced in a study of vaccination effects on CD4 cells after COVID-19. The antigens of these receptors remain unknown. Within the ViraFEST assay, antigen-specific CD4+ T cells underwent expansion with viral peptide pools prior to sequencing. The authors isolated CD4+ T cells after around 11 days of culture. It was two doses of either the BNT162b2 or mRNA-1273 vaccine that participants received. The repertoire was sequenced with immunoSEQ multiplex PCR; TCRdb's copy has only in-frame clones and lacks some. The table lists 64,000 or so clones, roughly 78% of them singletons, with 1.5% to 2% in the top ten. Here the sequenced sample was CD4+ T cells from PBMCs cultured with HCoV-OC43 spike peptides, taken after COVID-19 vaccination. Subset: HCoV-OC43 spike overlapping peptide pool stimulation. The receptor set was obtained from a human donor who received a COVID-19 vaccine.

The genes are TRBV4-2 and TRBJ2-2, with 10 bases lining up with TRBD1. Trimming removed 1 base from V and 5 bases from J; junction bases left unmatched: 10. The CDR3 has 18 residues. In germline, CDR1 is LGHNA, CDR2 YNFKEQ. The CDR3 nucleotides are TGTGCCAGCAGCCAAGCCCCCGTGACAGGGGGCTGGACCGGGGAGCTGTTTTTT. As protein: CASSQAPVTGGWTGELFF.

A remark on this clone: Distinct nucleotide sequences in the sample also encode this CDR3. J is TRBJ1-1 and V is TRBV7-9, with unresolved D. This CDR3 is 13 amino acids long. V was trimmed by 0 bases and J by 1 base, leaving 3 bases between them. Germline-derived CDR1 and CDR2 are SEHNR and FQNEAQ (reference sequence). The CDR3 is CASSLAQNTEAFF. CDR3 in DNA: TGTGCCAGCAGCTTAGCTCAGAACACTGAAGCTTTCTTT.